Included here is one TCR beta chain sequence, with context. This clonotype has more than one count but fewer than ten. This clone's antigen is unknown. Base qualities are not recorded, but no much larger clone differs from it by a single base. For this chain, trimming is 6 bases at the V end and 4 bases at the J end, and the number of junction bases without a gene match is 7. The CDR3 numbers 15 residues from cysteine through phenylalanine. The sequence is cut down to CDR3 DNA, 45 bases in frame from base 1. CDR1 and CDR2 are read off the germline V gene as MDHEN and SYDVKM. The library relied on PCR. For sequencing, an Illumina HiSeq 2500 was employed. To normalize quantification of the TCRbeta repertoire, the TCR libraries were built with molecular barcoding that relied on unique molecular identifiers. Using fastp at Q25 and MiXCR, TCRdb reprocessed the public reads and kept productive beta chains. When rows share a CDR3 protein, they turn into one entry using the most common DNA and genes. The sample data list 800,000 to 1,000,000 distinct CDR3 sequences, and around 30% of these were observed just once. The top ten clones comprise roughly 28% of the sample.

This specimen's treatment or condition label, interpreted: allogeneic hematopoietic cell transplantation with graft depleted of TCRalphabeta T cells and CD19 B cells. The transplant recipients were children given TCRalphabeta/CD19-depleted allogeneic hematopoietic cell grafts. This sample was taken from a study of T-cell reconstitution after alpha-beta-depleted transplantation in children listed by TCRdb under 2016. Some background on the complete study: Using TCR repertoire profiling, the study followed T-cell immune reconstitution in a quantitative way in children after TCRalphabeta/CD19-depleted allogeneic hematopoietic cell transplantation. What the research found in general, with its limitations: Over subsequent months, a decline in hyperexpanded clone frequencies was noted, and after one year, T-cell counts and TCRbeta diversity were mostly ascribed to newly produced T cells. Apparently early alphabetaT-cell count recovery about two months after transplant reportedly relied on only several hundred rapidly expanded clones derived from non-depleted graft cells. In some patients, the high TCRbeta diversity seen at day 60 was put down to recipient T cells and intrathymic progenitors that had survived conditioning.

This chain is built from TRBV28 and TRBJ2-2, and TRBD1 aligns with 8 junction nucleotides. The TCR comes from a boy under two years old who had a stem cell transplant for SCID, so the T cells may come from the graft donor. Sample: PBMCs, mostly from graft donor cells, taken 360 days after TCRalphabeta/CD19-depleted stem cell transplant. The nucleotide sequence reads TGTGCCAGCAGCCGTCCCGGGACAGGCACCGGGGAGCTGTTTTTT. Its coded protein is CASSRPGTGTGELFF.